Each of the 28 T cell receptor beta chains below was sequenced from the same sample in a study of T-cell memory formation after mild COVID-19. TCRdb re-analysed the 5' RACE reads in MiXCR, keeping a single row per CDR3 protein. The sample contains roughly 500,000 distinct CDR3 sequences, roughly 22% of which appear only once. Sequencing was done on a sample of PBMCs or a T cell subset sorted from them (not recorded which). The receptors derive from an adult woman who had mild COVID-19 (a few samples of this study predate the infection). Cell type and time point are not known.

This clonotype turned up a few times. V and J are TRBV7-8 and TRBJ2-7; tentative D call: TRBD2 (7 bases). This CDR3 contains 13 residues. V was shortened by 6 bases and J by 6 bases, with 15 bases between the two germline ends. CDR1 is SGHVS, CDR2 FQNEAQ, per germline. Here the CDR3 reads CASRTRGGAEQYF. The CDR3 DNA reads as TGTGCCAGCAGGACGAGGGGGGGCGCCGAGCAGTACTTC.

This clonotype turned up a few times. V gene TRBV12-3 or TRBV12-4 combines with J gene TRBJ2-7; a weak D match, TRBD1 (8 bases). Trimming left V 8 bases short and J 2 bases short, with 13 bases between. This CDR3 is 13 amino acids long. CDR3 amino acids: CASGRDRPYEQYF. As DNA, the CDR3 is TGTGCCAGCGGGAGGGACAGGCCCTACGAGCAGTACTTC.

The chain employs TRBV10-3 and TRBJ2-7; TRBD2 agrees at 12 bases. The CDR3 has 15 residues. Germline V gene lookup returns CDR1 ENHRY and CDR2 SYGVKD. Trimming removed 6 bases from V and 5 bases from J; junction bases left unmatched: 8. The CDR3 sequence is CAIREKTSGSDEQYF. CDR3 sequence (DNA): TGTGCCATCAGAGAAAAGACTAGCGGGAGTGACGAGCAGTACTTC.

The rearrangement joins TRBV7-9 to TRBJ2-7; the D gene could be TRBD1 or TRBD2 (5 bases each). Germline CDR1 and CDR2: SEHNR and FQNEAQ (reference sequence). The V gene lost 4 bases and the J gene lost 2 bases, with 15 bases spanning the gap. The CDR3 loop spans 15 amino acids. The CDR3 region has the DNA TGTGCCAGCAGCTCTACCCGGGACCCCGCCTACGAGCAGTACTTC. Its protein is CASSSTRDPAYEQYF.

The chain is built from TRBV12-3 or TRBV12-4 and TRBJ1-4; D not resolved. V gave up 6 bases and J gave up 7 bases, with 6 bases separating them. This CDR3 comprises 11 residues. The CDR3 DNA is TGTGCCAGCAGCAAAGGTGAAAAACTGTTTTTT. Protein sequence: CASSKGEKLFF.

This clonotype was counted a few times. V usage is TRBV20-1 and J usage is TRBJ2-7; 10 bases match TRBD2. The CDR3 runs to 14 residues. The germline V gene has CDR1 DFQATT and CDR2 SNEGSKA (reference sequence). J gave up 4 bases and V 6 bases, and 9 bases lay outside the gene matches. For the CDR3, the DNA is TGCAGTGCGAGGATGAGCGGGAGGGGATACGAGCAGTACTTC. Its protein product is CSARMSGRGYEQYF.

J is TRBJ2-7 and V is TRBV6-1; 7 bases line up with TRBD2. Germline-derived CDR1 and CDR2 are MNHNS and SASEGT. The V gene end was trimmed by 8 bases and the J gene end by 6 bases; junction bases not matched to a gene: 7. This CDR3 spans 12 amino acids. CDR3 residues: CASGRDYLEQYF. In DNA, the CDR3 is TGTGCCAGCGGCCGGGACTACCTCGAGCAGTACTTC.

The table lists this clonotype with many counts. The J gene is TRBJ2-3, the V gene TRBV7-2; 10 bases agree with TRBD2. The CDR3 extends over 16 amino acids. V shed 1 base and J 1 base; nucleotides not matched to a gene: 2. Germline assignment: CDR1 SGHTA and CDR2 FQGNSA. The CDR3 DNA follows: TGTGCCAGCAGCTTAGTGGGGACTAGCGGCACAGATACGCAGTATTTT. Translated: CASSLVGTSGTDTQYF.

This clonotype occurred a few times. V is TRBV3-1 and J is TRBJ1-5; possibly TRBD1 for D (5 bases). CDR1 LGHDT and CDR2 YNNKEL come from the germline V gene (reference sequence). The length of the CDR3 is 12 residues. V was trimmed by 5 bases and J by 11 bases, leaving 13 bases between them. CDR3 region: CASSYAGGAQHF. For the CDR3, the DNA is TGTGCCAGCAGCTATGCCGGGGGGGCCCAGCATTTT.

The sample holds a few counts of this clonotype. The V gene is TRBV15, the J gene TRBJ2-1, with 12 positions matching TRBD2. The CDR3 has 16 amino acids. Germline CDR1 reads LNHNV; CDR2 reads YYDKDF (reference sequence). J lost 9 bases, V lost 1 base, and 7 bases had no gene match. The CDR3 bases are TGTGCCACCAGCAGAGCCCCTAGCGGGGGGGATAGTGAGCAGTTCTTC. It specifies CATSRAPSGGDSEQFF.

This clonotype turned up a few times. This rearrangement joins TRBV21-1 to TRBJ1-5; TRBD1 is taken as the D call from the table, unchecked against the DNA. TRBV21-1 is designated a pseudogene. The CDR3 has 14 amino acids. This chain's CDR3 is CASSKNRENQPQHF. CDR3 sequence (DNA): TGTGCCAGCAGCAAAAACAGGGAGAACCAGCCCCAGCATTTT.

This clonotype was found once. This sequence joins TRBV5-8 and TRBJ2-1, with D possibly matching TRBD1 (5 bases). V gave up 4 bases and J gave up 10 bases, with 27 bases separating them. Germline V CDR1 and CDR2: SGHTS, YDEGEE. This CDR3 comprises 17 residues. The CDR3 nucleotides are TGTGCCAGCAGCCAAGTAGTCGGTCAGGGCGGTAGTGGAGAGCAGTTCTTC. Translation: CASSQVVGQGGSGEQFF.

This clonotype turned up a few times. V gene TRBV20-1 combines with J gene TRBJ1-1; tentatively, D is TRBD1 (6 bases). The CDR3 length is 14 residues. Germline V gene lookup returns CDR1 DFQATT and CDR2 SNEGSKA (reference sequence). Trimming shortened V by 6 bases and J by 3 bases, and 17 bases separated the two germline ends. The CDR3 loop is CSARGHRVDTEAFF. The CDR3, as DNA: TGCAGTGCCAGGGGTCACCGGGTGGACACTGAAGCTTTCTTT.

The chain employs TRBV20-1 and TRBJ1-2; TRBD1 is a possible D gene (6 bases). V gave up 3 bases and J gave up 6 bases, with 14 bases separating them. The germline CDR1 and CDR2 sequences are DFQATT and SNEGSKA (reference sequence). CDR3 length: 13 residues. DNA for the CDR3: TGCAGTGCTAGTTCGGGGGGGCGGGATGGCTACACCTTC. Amino acid sequence: CSASSGGRDGYTF.

V usage is TRBV10-3 and J usage is TRBJ2-7, with unresolved D. The V and J ends lost 2 bases and 3 bases respectively, with 5 bases between them. The germline V gene encodes CDR1 ENHRY and CDR2 SYGVKD. This CDR3 region has 12 residues. The CDR3 DNA reads as TGTGCCATCAGTGAGGGGGTCTACGAGCAGTACTTC. This gives the protein CAISEGVYEQYF.

V gene TRBV4-2 combines with J gene TRBJ1-1; the match to TRBD1 covers 7 bases. Trimming at V came to 4 bases and at J to 6 bases, leaving 2 bases not matched to a gene. Per the germline V gene, CDR1 is LGHNA and CDR2 is YNFKEQ. This CDR3 has 12 amino acids. CDR3 protein: CASSPDRPEAFF. CDR3 in DNA: TGTGCCAGCAGCCCGGACAGGCCTGAAGCTTTCTTT.

The chain combines TRBV28 with TRBJ1-5; D perhaps matches TRBD1 (5 bases). The germline V gene encodes CDR1 MDHEN and CDR2 SYDVKM. This CDR3 spans 14 amino acids. The germline V and J ends were trimmed by 2 bases and 6 bases, with 11 bases remaining between them. The CDR3 here is CASSLGGKAQPQHF. Here the CDR3 DNA reads TGTGCCAGCAGTTTAGGGGGAAAAGCTCAGCCCCAGCATTTT. The entire variable domain, with the rest obtained from reference TRBV28 and TRBJ1-5, is as follows: DVKVTQSSRYLVKRTGEKVFLECVQDMDHENMFWYRQDPGLGLRLIYFSYDVKMKEKGDIPEGYSVSREKKERFSLILESASTNQTSMYLCASSLGGKAQPQHFGDGTRLSIL.

V gene TRBV18 combines with J gene TRBJ2-7; TRBD1 is a possible D gene (5 bases). This CDR3 is 15 amino acids long. The V gene's germline CDR1 is KGHSH and CDR2 LQKENI. V was trimmed by 2 bases and J by 4 bases, leaving 15 bases between them. The CDR3 is CASSPYLGVKYEQYF. CDR3 DNA: TGTGCCAGCTCACCATATCTAGGGGTTAAATACGAGCAGTACTTC.

The chain combines TRBV12-3 or TRBV12-4 with TRBJ2-3; 9 bases agree with TRBD1. The CDR3 has 14 residues. After removal of 3 bases from V and 4 bases from J, the junction contained 2 bases not matched to a gene. The CDR3 is CASSFGTGPDTQYF. The CDR3, as DNA: TGTGCCAGCAGTTTCGGGACAGGGCCAGATACGCAGTATTTT.

This chain uses TRBV25-1 with TRBJ2-1; 7 bases map to TRBD2. Trimming took 6 bases from V and 5 from J; bases not matched to a gene: 4. Germline lookup yields CDR1 MGHDK and CDR2 SYGVNS. The CDR3 runs to 13 residues. The CDR3 DNA reads TGTGCCAGCAGGGCTAGCGGTAACAATGAGCAGTTCTTC. It specifies CASRASGNNEQFF.

The table lists this clonotype with a few counts. This chain's CDR3 is CASTDRAPYNEQFF. CDR3 nucleotides: TGTGCCAGCACTGACAGGGCACCCTACAATGAGCAGTTCTTC. V is TRBV12-3 or TRBV12-4 and J is TRBJ2-1; TRBD1 aligns across 7 bases. The CDR3 runs 14 residues. The ends lost 7 bases at V and 2 bases at J; junction bases unmatched: 5.

The chain combines TRBV7-9 with TRBJ2-7, with D unclear. The germline V gene encodes CDR1 SEHNR and CDR2 FQNEAQ (reference sequence). The length of the CDR3 is 15 residues. The V and J ends lost 4 bases and 2 bases respectively, with 15 bases between them. DNA of the CDR3: TGTGCCAGCAGCTCGGCGGCAGGACGAACCTACGAGCAGTACTTC. This translates into CASSSAAGRTYEQYF.

This clonotype was observed a handful of times. The chain combines TRBV20-1 with TRBJ2-3, with no clear D. Per germline, CDR1 DFQATT and CDR2 SNEGSKA (reference sequence). CDR3 length equals 13 residues. V gave up 3 bases and J gave up 6 bases, with 13 bases separating them. Here the CDR3 reads CSARSIGRDTQYF. The CDR3 region has the DNA TGCAGTGCTAGGTCAATTGGAAGGGATACGCAGTATTTT.

This clonotype was seen ten or more times. The V call is TRBV10-3, the J call TRBJ2-7; 8 nucleotides line up with TRBD1. V lost 1 base and J lost 3; bases outside the gene matches: 5. The CDR3 consists of 15 residues. Germline V gene sequence: CDR1 ENHRY, CDR2 SYGVKD. The CDR3 is CAISEWQGAIYEQYF. Written as DNA, the CDR3 is TGTGCCATCAGTGAGTGGCAGGGGGCTATCTACGAGCAGTACTTC.

This clonotype has only a few counts. This chain connects TRBV7-8 to TRBJ2-4; 7 bases agree with TRBD2. This CDR3 is 13 amino acids long. Per germline, CDR1 SGHVS and CDR2 FQNEAQ. V shed 3 bases, J shed 9 bases, and the junction held 5 bases outside the gene matches. This chain's CDR3 is CASSLGGIGIQYF. In DNA, the CDR3 is TGTGCCAGCAGCTTGGGGGGGATCGGCATTCAGTACTTC.

CDR3: CASSLRDGALCGTF. For the CDR3, the DNA is TGTGCCAGCAGTTTAAGAGACGGAGCTCTATGCGGTACCTTC. The rearrangement uses TRBV27 and TRBJ1-2, with D hard to call. The CDR3 covers 14 residues. Between the trimmed V and J ends, which lost 2 bases and 14 bases, there was a span of 21 bases. Germline CDR1 reads MNHEY; CDR2 reads SMNVEV (reference sequence).

The V gene is TRBV30, the J gene TRBJ1-2; D remains ambiguous. The CDR3 has 13 amino acids. The V and J ends lost 6 bases and 1 base respectively, with 12 bases between them. The germline CDR1 and CDR2 sequences are GTSNPN and SVGIG (reference sequence). The CDR3 nucleotides are TGTGCCTGTACACGGACTTATAACTATGGCTACACCTTC. Protein: CACTRTYNYGYTF.

This clonotype was observed a handful of times. The chain recombines TRBV7-9 with TRBJ1-1; D might be TRBD1 (5 bases). The CDR3 is 13 amino acids. Looked up from germline, CDR1 is SEHNR and CDR2 is FQNEAQ (reference sequence). Between the trimmed V and J ends, which lost 3 bases and 5 bases, there was a span of 10 bases. The CDR3 loop is CASSFPRATEAFF. As DNA, the CDR3 is TGTGCCAGCAGCTTCCCCAGGGCTACTGAAGCTTTCTTT.